This passage covers 16 T cell receptor beta chains from one sample sequenced in a study of cytomegalovirus exposure and HLA in healthy donors. PCR primers comprised 60 Vbeta and 13 Jbeta primers. The method was immunoSEQ multiplex PCR; TCRdb's version includes in-frame clones alone and lacks a portion of them. Of some 150,000 clones detected, roughly 77% appear once; the ten largest clones hold 3.5%. The sample taken for sequencing was PBMCs. These receptors were obtained from a human donor in good health.

The V and J genes are TRBV5-1 and TRBJ2-1, with 10 nucleotides matching TRBD2. The germline V gene has CDR1 SGHRS and CDR2 YFSETQ. After removal of 0 bases from V and 9 bases from J, the junction contained 6 bases not matched to a gene. CDR3 length: 15 amino acids. CDR3 sequence reads: CASSLGTSGSGEQFF. The CDR3 nucleotides are TGCGCCAGCAGCTTGGGGACTAGCGGATCGGGTGAGCAGTTCTTC.

About this clone: One end of the junction does not line up with germline, which may come from a read error. This chain links TRBV6-5 with TRBJ2-4, with D maybe TRBD2 (5 bases). Germline V gene lookup returns CDR1 MNHEY and CDR2 SVGAGI. CDR3 length: 13 amino acids. CDR3 sequence: CASSYSLVGPRDF. CDR3 in DNA: TGTGCCAGCAGTTACTCGTTGGTAGGGCCGCGGGACTTC.

V usage is TRBV5-1 and J usage is TRBJ1-3; D gene unclear. Per germline, CDR1 SGHRS and CDR2 YFSETQ. Trimming stripped 0 bases from V and 2 bases from J, with 9 bases between. This CDR3 comprises 15 residues. In DNA, the CDR3 is TGCGCCAGCAGCTTGGATATCCCTCCTGGAAACACCATATATTTT. It translates to CASSLDIPPGNTIYF.

The chain combines TRBV28 with TRBJ1-5; a weak D match, TRBD1 (6 bases). Germline CDR1 reads MDHEN; CDR2 reads SYDVKM. Trimming left V 2 bases short and J 2 bases short, with 13 bases between. The CDR3 loop spans 16 amino acids. In DNA, the CDR3 is TGTGCCAGCAGTTTAGATCGGGGGGCAGGCAATCAGCCCCAGCATTTT. This gives the protein CASSLDRGAGNQPQHF.

The gene calls are TRBV4-1 and TRBJ2-7; a weak D match, TRBD1 (6 bases). Deletions cut 7 bases from V and 2 bases from J, with 18 bases between. Germline V gene data show CDR1 as MGHRA and CDR2 as YSYEKL. The CDR3 has 15 amino acids. The CDR3 loop reads CASTYRETGAYEQYF. The CDR3 nucleotides read TGCGCCAGCACCTACCGTGAGACAGGAGCCTACGAGCAGTACTTC.

This chain joins TRBV7-9 and TRBJ2-1, with TRBD2 identical over 9 bases. The length of the CDR3 is 16 residues. V was clipped by 1 base and J by 1 base; unmatched bases: 2. Germline CDR1 reads SEHNR; CDR2 reads FQNEAQ (reference sequence). The CDR3, as DNA: TGTGCCAGCAGCTTAGACGCGGGAGGGTCCTACAATGAGCAGTTCTTC. Encoded protein: CASSLDAGGSYNEQFF.

This chain uses TRBV28 with TRBJ1-2; perhaps TRBD1 as D (6 bases). V gave up 6 bases and J gave up 2 bases, with 16 bases separating them. CDR3 length: 15 residues. Germline V gives CDR1 MDHEN, CDR2 SYDVKM. CDR3 nucleotide sequence: TGTGCCAGCAGGCCCTTGACCGGGACAAACTATGGCTACACCTTC. It translates to CASRPLTGTNYGYTF.

The J gene is TRBJ2-2, the V gene TRBV7-2, with D tentatively TRBD1 (5 bases). Per germline, CDR1 SGHTA and CDR2 FQGNSA. The CDR3 spans 14 residues. With 1 base removed from V and 5 bases from J, the gap between germline ends came to 8 bases. CDR3: CASSLVKGTGELFF. In DNA form, the CDR3 reads TGTGCCAGCAGCTTAGTTAAGGGGACCGGGGAGCTGTTTTTT.

The chain carries TRBV2 and TRBJ2-7; TRBD2 might be the D (5 bases). With 4 bases removed from V and 6 bases from J, the gap between germline ends came to 13 bases. This CDR3 comprises 13 residues. CDR1 SNHLY and CDR2 FYNNEI come from the germline V gene. The CDR3 sequence is CASSGQLDSEQYF. The CDR3 coding sequence is TGTGCCAGCAGTGGACAACTAGATAGCGAGCAGTACTTC.

V is TRBV20-1 and J is TRBJ1-1; no reliable D call. CDR3 length: 10 amino acids. V lost 5 bases and J lost 8, with 9 bases in between. The germline CDR1 and CDR2 sequences are DFQATT and SNEGSKA (reference sequence). The DNA for the CDR3 is TGCAGTGCTGGCTCAGGAGAAGCTTTCTTT. It translates to CSAGSGEAFF.

This clone was seen just once. The J gene is TRBJ2-1, the V gene TRBV7-9, with 7 positions matching TRBD2. CDR3 length: 15 residues. Per germline, CDR1 SEHNR and CDR2 FQNEAQ (reference sequence). Unmatched junction bases numbered 2, after V lost 1 base and J lost 2 bases. The CDR3 region has the DNA TGTGCCAGCAGCTTAGGGGGAGGGGCCTACAATGAGCAGTTCTTC. This encodes CASSLGGGAYNEQFF.

This CDR3 reads CASRSGINTGELFF. The CDR3 coding sequence is TGTGCCAGCAGGAGCGGGATTAACACCGGGGAGCTGTTTTTT. The chain employs TRBV6-1 and TRBJ2-2; 7 nucleotides line up with TRBD2. Trimming removed 6 bases from V and 2 bases from J; junction bases left unmatched: 3. The CDR3 totals 14 residues. CDR1 and CDR2 (germline): MNHNS, SASEGT.

This clone was detected once. V and J are TRBV30 and TRBJ1-5; D is unclear. The CDR3 extends over 13 amino acids. Germline V gives CDR1 GTSNPN, CDR2 SVGIG (reference sequence). Deletions cut 0 bases from V and 7 bases from J, with 10 bases between. The CDR3 region is CAWSVESRQPQHF. In DNA form, the CDR3 reads TGTGCCTGGAGTGTAGAATCTAGGCAGCCCCAGCATTTT.

The count of this clone is one. The V call is TRBV6-1, the J call TRBJ1-2; 9 bases agree with TRBD1. Germline CDR1 and CDR2: MNHNS and SASEGT. The CDR3 runs to 15 residues. V gave up 3 bases and J gave up 0 bases; unmatched junction bases: 2. The CDR3 DNA sequence: TGTGCCAGCAGTGACGGGGACAGGGCTAACTATGGCTACACCTTC. This translates into CASSDGDRANYGYTF.

The chain carries TRBV6-1 and TRBJ2-7, with D perhaps matching TRBD1 (5 bases). This CDR3 comprises 14 residues. Looked up from germline, CDR1 is MNHNS and CDR2 is SASEGT. Deletions cut 0 bases from V and 4 bases from J, with 10 bases between. CDR3 nucleotide sequence: TGTGCCAGCAGTGAAGCAAGGGGCCCGTACGAGCAGTACTTC. Residues: CASSEARGPYEQYF.

The rearrangement uses TRBV29-1 and TRBJ2-3; 7 positions agree with TRBD1. V lost 6 bases to trimming and J lost 2 bases; unmatched junction nucleotides: 5. Germline V gene lookup returns CDR1 SQVTM and CDR2 ANQGSEA. There are 13 residues in the CDR3. The CDR3 coding sequence is TGCAGCGTCAAGACAGGGAACACAGATACGCAGTATTTT. This sequence encodes CSVKTGNTDTQYF.